This T cell receptor (beta chain) appears in the sequencing data of a study of PD-L1 blockade in urothelial cancer. Study-wide background: Counts from blood samples showed a median of 141,255 T cells.

Study-level findings and limits: Below-median blood TCR clonality before treatment forecast better survival.

Of note for this clone: Its matching antigen is unknown.

Time point in this sample: pretreatment peripheral blood. For each patient, 1 to 8 samples were obtained, pretreatment and on-treatment. After removal of 0 bases from V and 1 base from J, the junction contained 2 bases not matched to a gene. CDR1 is SGHNT and CDR2 is YYREEE in the germline V gene (reference sequence). The CDR3 totals 15 residues. TCRdb's copy holds only in-frame clones and misses some; the assay was immunoSEQ multiplex PCR. The sample consists of approximately 50,000 clones, about 86% of them appearing once. This chain links TRBV5-4 with TRBJ2-3; TRBD2 matches at 7 bases. The sample in question was PBMCs, obtained around atezolizumab (anti-PD-L1) treatment. This TCR came from a man aged 70-80 years with urothelial cancer. The CDR3 loop is CASSLDRGGTDTQYF. In DNA form, the CDR3 reads TGTGCCAGCAGCTTGGACCGGGGGGGCACAGATACGCAGTATTTT.